This T cell receptor beta chain comes out of a study of blood T cell repertoires in COVID-19. Study as a whole: Both acute and convalescent COVID-19 samples were obtained from the United States, Italy and Spain. PBMCs, B-cell-depleted T cells, or T cells provided the cDNA or gDNA that made up the material.

Original handling: For nucleated cells, counts were estimated from reference gene primer amplification. Sequencing was performed with immunoSEQ multiplex PCR; in TCRdb, only in-frame clones are kept and a portion is missing. From that table come the V and J calls and clone size; the DNA was used to work out D and trimming. Among 250,000 or so clones listed, around 90% were seen once. Trimming cost V 6 bases and J 10 bases; bases outside gene matches: 11. This CDR3 is 13 amino acids long. Per germline, CDR1 MNHNY and CDR2 SVGAGI (reference sequence). Source material: peripheral blood. This clonotype was sampled from a woman aged 40 to 55 who had recovered from COVID-19. This chain links TRBV6-6 with TRBJ1-1; TRBD1 aligns across 7 bases. Written as DNA, the CDR3 is TGTGCCAGCAGGCATCATCAGGGGGTCGGAGCTTTCTTT. Amino acids: CASRHHQGVGAFF.